This TCR beta chain was sequenced for a study of T cells in Graves' hyperthyroidism and ophthalmopathy. With regard to this clonotype: The junction and the germline gene differ at one end; a read error may be behind it.

What was amplified from RNA transcripts were TCR beta CDR3 regions. The TCR CDR3 first-round RT-PCR relied on the HTBI primer set. Using its own MiXCR run on the multiplex PCR reads, TCRdb lists one record per CDR3 protein. The repertoire has 370,000 or so distinct CDR3 sequences, around 14% of them found once; the top ten carry roughly 26%. Newly diagnosed hyperthyroidism, duration under 2 months, in patients aged 18 to 65. Exclusions: uncontrolled infection, other autoimmune disease, pregnancy, lactation. At first hyperthyroidism diagnosis, before any ophthalmopathy symptoms, the blood sample was collected. It was 8 to 10 ml of fresh peripheral blood that supplied the PBMCs. The sequenced sample consisted of blood. The TCR comes from a woman under 30 with Graves' hyperthyroidism that later progressed to Graves' ophthalmopathy.

CDR3 in amino acids: CASSIVGPHTVSYNGQFF. In nucleotides, the CDR3 is TGTGCCAGTAGTATAGTAGGACCCCACACGGTCTCCTACAATGGGCAGTTCTTC. V is TRBV19 and J is TRBJ2-1; D is ambiguous. The CDR3 runs 18 residues. Germline V lookup: CDR1 LNHDA, CDR2 SQIVND (reference sequence).